This T cell receptor beta chain derives from a study of shared clonotypes between healthy human individuals. The data were produced by immunoSEQ multiplex PCR, yet TCRdb's version contains in-frame clones alone and is incomplete. Among 2 million to 3 million clones listed, approximately 94% were seen once. Donors had no recently reported acute infections or vaccinations and were HIV-negative. The sequence derives from a man between 18 and 29 years old in good health. Sequenced input: naive CD4+ T cells sorted from blood. Described subset: CD45RA+ positively selected.

In DNA form, the CDR3 reads TGCGCCAGCAGCTTGACTAGCGGGGTTACCTACGAGCAGTACTTC. Translation: CASSLTSGVTYEQYF. The rearrangement joins TRBV5-1 to TRBJ2-7; 10 nucleotides line up with TRBD2. Germline-derived CDR1 and CDR2 are SGHRS and YFSETQ. The CDR3 covers 15 residues. With 1 base clipped from V and 2 bases from J, the junction kept 3 bases outside the gene matches.